This T cell receptor beta chain comes out of a study of shared clonotypes between healthy human individuals. Trimming removed 5 bases from V and 2 bases from J; junction bases left unmatched: 2. Per germline, CDR1 SEHNR and CDR2 FQNEAQ (reference sequence). The CDR3 has 14 residues. On this clone: The identical CDR3 is also encoded by other nucleotide sequences in the sample.

Investigators spread the genomic DNA of each subset evenly over several immunoSEQ plates. Profiling relied on immunoSEQ multiplex PCR, and the TCRdb table lists in-frame clones only, not all of them. The sample records approximately 2.1 million clones, more than 80% being singletons. This sequence joins TRBV7-9 and TRBJ2-7; 11 bases map to TRBD2. The receptor's source is a man between 18 and 29 years old in good health. Some clones in this sample may be carry-over from other donors' samples. Sequenced material: naive CD4+ T cells from PBMCs. As to subset: CD45RA+ positively selected. In DNA, the CDR3 is TGTGCCAGCAGCGCTAGCGGGGGGACCTACGAGCAGTACTTC. Translation: CASSASGGTYEQYF.